This TCR beta chain was observed in a study of vaccination and CD4 T cells after COVID-19. Study details: Four females and six males made up the convalescents, with two Hispanic.

The V gene's germline CDR1 is MGHDK and CDR2 SYGVNS. The CDR3 spans 13 residues. With 6 bases removed from V and 4 bases from J, the gap between germline ends came to 10 bases. Once obtained from cultured CD4+ T cells, the DNA was sequenced using the Oncomine TCR Beta short-read assay. The genomic DNA was obtained from cultured CD4+ T cells by extraction with the QIAamp micro DNA kit. Using its own MiXCR run on the PCR reads, TCRdb lists one record per CDR3 protein. The table has some 10,000 distinct CDR3 sequences, under 35% seen once. Described treatment: roughly nine-day PBMC culture with coronavirus spike peptide pools or control peptides (ViraFEST assay). CD4+ T lymphocytes from the unexposed donor were collected before the COVID-19 pandemic (2011-2018). Via ViraFEST, peptide pools expanded antigen-specific T cells before TCR sequencing. About this clonotype itself: Antigen: not known.

This chain uses TRBV25-1 with TRBJ1-5, with no clear D. The sequence came from a human donor in good health. The sequenced material came from CD4+ T cells from blood, cultured in vitro. CDR3 sequence: CASSASGNQPQHF. The CDR3, as DNA: TGTGCCAGCAGCGCCTCGGGGAATCAGCCCCAGCATTTT.